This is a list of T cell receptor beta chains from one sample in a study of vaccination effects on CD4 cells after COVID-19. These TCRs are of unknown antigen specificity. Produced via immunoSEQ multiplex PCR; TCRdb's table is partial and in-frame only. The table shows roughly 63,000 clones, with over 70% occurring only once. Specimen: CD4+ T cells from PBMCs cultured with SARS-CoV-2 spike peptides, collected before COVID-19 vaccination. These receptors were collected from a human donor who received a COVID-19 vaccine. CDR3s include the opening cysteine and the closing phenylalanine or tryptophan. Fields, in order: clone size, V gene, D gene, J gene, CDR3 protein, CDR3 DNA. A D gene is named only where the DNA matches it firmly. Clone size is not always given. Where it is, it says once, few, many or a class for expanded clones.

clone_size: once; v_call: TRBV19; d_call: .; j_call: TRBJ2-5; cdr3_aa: CASSTGIQETQYF; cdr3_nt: TGTGCCAGTAGTACAGGGATCCAAGAGACCCAGTACTTC
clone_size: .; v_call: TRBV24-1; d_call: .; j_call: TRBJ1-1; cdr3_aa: CATSPAGGPNTEAFF; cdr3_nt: TGTGCCACCAGCCCCGCAGGAGGGCCTAACACTGAAGCTTTCTTT
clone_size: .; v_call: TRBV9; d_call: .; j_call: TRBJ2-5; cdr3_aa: CASSVAGQETQYF; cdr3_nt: TGTGCCAGCAGCGTAGCGGGTCAAGAGACCCAGTACTTC
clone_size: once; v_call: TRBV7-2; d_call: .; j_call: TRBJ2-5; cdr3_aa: CASSPWDTSEETQYF; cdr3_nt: TGTGCCAGCAGCCCCTGGGACACCAGCGAAGAGACCCAGTACTTC
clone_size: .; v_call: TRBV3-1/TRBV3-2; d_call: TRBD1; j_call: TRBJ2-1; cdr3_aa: CASRPGTGSSEQFF; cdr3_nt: TGTGCCAGCAGGCCCGGGACAGGGAGTAGTGAGCAGTTCTTC
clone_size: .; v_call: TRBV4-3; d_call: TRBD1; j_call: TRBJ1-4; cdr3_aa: CASSPEGQRGQLFF; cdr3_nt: TGCGCCAGCAGCCCAGAGGGGCAGAGGGGGCAACTGTTTTTT
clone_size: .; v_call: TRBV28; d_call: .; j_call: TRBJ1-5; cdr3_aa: CASSLFGGGTAQHF; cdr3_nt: TGTGCCAGCAGTTTATTTGGAGGGGGGACGGCCCAGCATTTT
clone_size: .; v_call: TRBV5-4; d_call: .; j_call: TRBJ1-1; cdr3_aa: CASSPSWGRGGTEAFF; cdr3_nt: TGTGCCAGCAGTCCTAGTTGGGGTCGGGGTGGCACTGAAGCTTTCTTT
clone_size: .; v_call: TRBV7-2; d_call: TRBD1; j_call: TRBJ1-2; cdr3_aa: CASSYAGTESYGYTF; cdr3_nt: TGTGCCAGCAGCTACGCCGGGACAGAGTCTTATGGCTACACCTTC
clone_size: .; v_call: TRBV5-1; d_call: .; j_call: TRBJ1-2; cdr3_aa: CASSSRQAYGYTF; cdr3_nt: TGCGCCAGCAGCTCAAGACAGGCCTATGGCTACACCTTC
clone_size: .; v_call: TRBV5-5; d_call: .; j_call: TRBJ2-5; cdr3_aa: CASSPGGLRETQYF; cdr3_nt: TGTGCCAGCAGCCCTGGGGGCTTGAGGGAGACCCAGTACTTC
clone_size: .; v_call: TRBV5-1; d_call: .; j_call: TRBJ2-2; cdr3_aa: CASSLLDPPNTGELFF; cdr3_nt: TGCGCCAGCAGCTTGTTAGACCCTCCAAACACCGGGGAGCTGTTTTTT
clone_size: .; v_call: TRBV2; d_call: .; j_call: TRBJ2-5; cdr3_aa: CASSEGQYQETQYF; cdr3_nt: TGTGCCAGCAGTGAAGGGCAGTACCAAGAGACCCAGTACTTC
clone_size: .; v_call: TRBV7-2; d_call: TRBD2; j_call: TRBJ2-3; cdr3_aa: CASSSFGAGGRGTDTQYF; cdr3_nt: TGTGCCAGCAGCTCCTTTGGGGCGGGGGGGCGGGGCACAGATACGCAGTATTTT
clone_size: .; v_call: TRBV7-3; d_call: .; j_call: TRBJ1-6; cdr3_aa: CASSLGPSNSSPLHF; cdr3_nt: TGTGCCAGCAGCTTAGGCCCATCCAACAGTTCACCCCTCCACTTT
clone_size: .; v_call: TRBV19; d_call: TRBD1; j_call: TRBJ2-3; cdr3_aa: CASSLRDRGRTDTQYF; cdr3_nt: TGTGCCAGTAGTCTCCGGGACAGGGGGCGCACAGATACGCAGTATTTT
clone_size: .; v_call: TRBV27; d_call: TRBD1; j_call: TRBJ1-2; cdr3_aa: CASSDAQGVSYGYTF; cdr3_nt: TGTGCCAGCTCTGACGCTCAGGGGGTGTCCTATGGCTACACCTTC
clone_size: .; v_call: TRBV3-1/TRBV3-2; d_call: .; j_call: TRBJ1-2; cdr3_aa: CASSQGGGYTF; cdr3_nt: TGTGCCAGCAGCCAGGGGGGAGGCTACACCTTC
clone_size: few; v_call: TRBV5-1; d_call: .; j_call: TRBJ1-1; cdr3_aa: CASSLFQGGTEAFF; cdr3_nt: TGCGCCAGCAGCTTGTTTCAGGGAGGGACTGAAGCTTTCTTT
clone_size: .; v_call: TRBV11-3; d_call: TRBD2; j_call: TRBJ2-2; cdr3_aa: CASSFRGGGTGELFF; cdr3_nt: TGTGCCAGCAGCTTTCGCGGGGGGGGCACCGGGGAGCTGTTTTTT
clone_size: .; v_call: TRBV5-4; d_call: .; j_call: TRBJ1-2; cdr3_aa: CASSLNLGGYTF; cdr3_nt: TGTGCCAGCAGCTTGAATCTGGGGGGCTACACCTTC
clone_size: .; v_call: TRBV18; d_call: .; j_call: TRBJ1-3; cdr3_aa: CASSPPRQVSGNTIYF; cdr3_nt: TGTGCCAGCTCACCACCAAGACAGGTCTCTGGAAACACCATATATTTT
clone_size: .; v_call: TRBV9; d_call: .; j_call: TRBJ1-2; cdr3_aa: CASSVEGQTYGYTF; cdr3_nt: TGTGCCAGCAGCGTAGAAGGCCAGACTTATGGCTACACCTTC
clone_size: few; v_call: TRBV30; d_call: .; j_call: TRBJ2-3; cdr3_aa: CAWTPGRLDTQYF; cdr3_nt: TGTGCCTGGACCCCAGGCCGGTTAGATACGCAGTATTTT
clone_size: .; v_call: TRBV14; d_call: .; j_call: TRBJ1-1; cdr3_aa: CASSLEQAINTEAFF; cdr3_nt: TGTGCCAGCAGCCTAGAACAGGCCATAAACACTGAAGCTTTCTTT
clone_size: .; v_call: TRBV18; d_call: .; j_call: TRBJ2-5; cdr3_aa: CASSPQRLRRETQYF; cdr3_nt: TGTGCCAGCTCACCTCAGCGACTGAGGAGGGAGACCCAGTACTTC